The clone carrying this TCR beta chain has just a few counts. The data were obtained in a study of T cells after yellow fever vaccination. Looking at the study overall: Preparation of the low-cell-number fractions used SMART-Seq v4 Ultra Low Input.

MiXCR, run by TCRdb on the 5' RACE reads, gives a single entry per CDR3 protein. Of 450,000 to 600,000 distinct CDR3 sequences in the sample, approximately 12% are singletons; the top ten hold more than 12%. The CDR3 is 18 residues long. V was clipped by 0 bases and J by 2 bases; unmatched bases: 6. Germline loops: CDR1 MNHEY, CDR2 SVGEGT. The clonotype was recovered from a man aged 25 to 40 who received the YFV17D yellow fever vaccine. The gene calls are TRBV6-2 or TRBV6-3 and TRBJ2-7, with 14 bases lining up with TRBD2. Sequences were derived from PBMCs, sampled on the day of the yellow fever booster vaccination. Here the CDR3 DNA reads TGTGCCAGCAGTTACTCGTGGGGACTAGCGGGAGTAACCTACGAGCAGTACTTC. Translation gives CASSYSWGLAGVTYEQYF.